The T cell receptor beta chain described here comes from a study of T cell clonality in common variable immunodeficiency. CDR1 and CDR2 (germline): WNHNN, SYGVQD (reference sequence). The CDR3 has 16 amino acids. J gave up 6 bases and V 5 bases, and 11 bases lay outside the gene matches. Equal genomic DNA amounts from CVID and control samples were sequenced. TCRdb's table, derived via immunoSEQ multiplex PCR, lists solely in-frame clones and lacks some. Recorded here are some 50,000 clones, with no singletons, and the ten leading clones hold approximately 5.9%. Many counts were recorded for this clone. The missing CDR3 end, 3 residues past where the read stops, is filled in from the germline J gene.

Sequencing used peripheral blood mononuclear cells. The receptor was isolated from a person aged 18 to 75 in good health. V gene TRBV10-1 combines with J gene TRBJ2-3, with 10 bases aligning to TRBD1. The CDR3 is CASSYARDRGWDTQYF. CDR3 bases read: TGCGCCAGCAGTTATGCTCGGGACAGGGGATGGGATACG.